This T cell receptor (beta chain) was obtained from a study of shared clonotypes between healthy human individuals. Across the whole study: Used for every donor were three CD4 naive, three CD4 memory, two CD8 naive and one CD8 memory plate.

About this clone: What it recognizes is unknown.

The CDR3 consists of 15 residues. From germline, CDR1 is KGHSH and CDR2 LQKENI. Trimming took 4 bases from V and 2 from J, leaving 13 bases between them. The sorted-subset replicate PCRs were given about 200 ng DNA, which is 27,000 or so T cell genomes. Some clones are missing from TCRdb's copy, which holds only in-frame ones; the method was immunoSEQ multiplex PCR. The data contain roughly 2.6 million clones, 85% to 95% of them seen just once; the ten biggest clones take up 0.11% to 0.15%. General study findings and limits: What limited the represented genetic and exposure-history diversity was the small number of donors. Several donors shared 4.5% to 6.5% of their naive CD4 clonotypes.

J is TRBJ2-3 and V is TRBV18; no definite D call. The receptor comes from a man between 18 and 35 years old in good health. Material: naive CD4+ T cells sorted from blood. Noted subset: CD45RA+ positively selected. The CDR3 nucleotides are TGTGCCAGCTCACTCGGGTCTTCACACACAGATACGCAGTATTTT. Translated: CASSLGSSHTDTQYF.